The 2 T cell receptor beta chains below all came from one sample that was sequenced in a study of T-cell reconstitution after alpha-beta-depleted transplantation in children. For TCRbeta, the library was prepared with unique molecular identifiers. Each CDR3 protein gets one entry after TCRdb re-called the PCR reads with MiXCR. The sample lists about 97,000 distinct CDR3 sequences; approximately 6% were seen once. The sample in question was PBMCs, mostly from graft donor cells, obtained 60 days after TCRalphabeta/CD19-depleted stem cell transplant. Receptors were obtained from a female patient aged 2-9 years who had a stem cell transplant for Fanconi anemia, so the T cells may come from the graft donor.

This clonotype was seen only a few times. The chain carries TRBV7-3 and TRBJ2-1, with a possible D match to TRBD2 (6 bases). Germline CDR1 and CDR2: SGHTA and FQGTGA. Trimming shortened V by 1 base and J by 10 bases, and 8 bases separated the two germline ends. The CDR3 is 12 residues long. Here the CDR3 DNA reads TGTGCCAGCAGCTTAAGGGGAGGCGAGCAGTTCTTC. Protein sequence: CASSLRGGEQFF. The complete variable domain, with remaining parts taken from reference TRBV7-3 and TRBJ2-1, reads GAGVSQTPSNKVTEKGKYVELRCDPISGHTALYWYRQSLGQGPEFLIYFQGTGAADDSGLPNDRFFAVRPEGSVSTLKIQRTERGDSAVYLCASSLRGGEQFFGPGTRLTVL.

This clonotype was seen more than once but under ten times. CDR3 nucleotide sequence: TGTGCCAGCAGTTTCGACAGATACAATCAGCCCCAGCATTTT. As protein: CASSFDRYNQPQHF. V usage is TRBV28 and J usage is TRBJ1-5, with a possible D match to TRBD1 (5 bases). This CDR3 has 14 amino acids. The germline V gene has CDR1 MDHEN and CDR2 SYDVKM. V was clipped by 3 bases and J by 3 bases, with 9 bases between them.